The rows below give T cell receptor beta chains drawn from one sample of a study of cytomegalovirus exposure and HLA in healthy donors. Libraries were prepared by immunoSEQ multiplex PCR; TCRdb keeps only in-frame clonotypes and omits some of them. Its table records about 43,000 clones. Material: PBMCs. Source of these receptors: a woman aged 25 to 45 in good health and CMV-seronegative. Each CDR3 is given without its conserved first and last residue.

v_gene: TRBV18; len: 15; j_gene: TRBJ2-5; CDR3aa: ASSPQGRLAGRETQY
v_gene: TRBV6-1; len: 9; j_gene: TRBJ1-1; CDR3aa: ASRLTGQPF
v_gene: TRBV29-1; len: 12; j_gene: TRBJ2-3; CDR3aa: SVTGTGVIDTQY
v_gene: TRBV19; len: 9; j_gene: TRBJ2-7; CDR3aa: ASRQNYEQY
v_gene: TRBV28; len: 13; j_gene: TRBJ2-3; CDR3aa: ASSLASLGTDTQY
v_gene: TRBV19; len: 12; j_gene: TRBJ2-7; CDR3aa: ASKLAGGPYEQY
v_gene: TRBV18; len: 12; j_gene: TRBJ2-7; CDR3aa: ASSAGNSGAEQY
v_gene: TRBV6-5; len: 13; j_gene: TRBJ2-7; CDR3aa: ASSSFGTGAYEQY
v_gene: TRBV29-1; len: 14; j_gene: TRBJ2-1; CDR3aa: SVEGLGGWSGNEQF
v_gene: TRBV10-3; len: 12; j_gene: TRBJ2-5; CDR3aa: AISPEAAEETQY
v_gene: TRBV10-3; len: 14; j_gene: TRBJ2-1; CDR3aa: ASSESQRETGNEQF
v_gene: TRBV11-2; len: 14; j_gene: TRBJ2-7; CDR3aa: ASSLGTSVSSYEQY
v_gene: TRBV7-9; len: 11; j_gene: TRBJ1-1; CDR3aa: ASSLSVNTEAF
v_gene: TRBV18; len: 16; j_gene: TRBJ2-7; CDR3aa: ASSPEGSGLKSSYEQY
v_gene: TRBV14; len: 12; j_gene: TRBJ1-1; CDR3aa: ASSQEVGAAEAF
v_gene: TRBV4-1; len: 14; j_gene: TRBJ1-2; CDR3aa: ASSHGRGGASYGYT
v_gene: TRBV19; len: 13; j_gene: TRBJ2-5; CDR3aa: ASSILAGGQETQY
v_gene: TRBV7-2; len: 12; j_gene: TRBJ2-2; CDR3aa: ASREQGAAGELF
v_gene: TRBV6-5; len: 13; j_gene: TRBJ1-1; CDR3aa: ASSYSIQGGTEAF
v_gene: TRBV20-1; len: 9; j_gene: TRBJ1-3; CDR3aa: SAEAVDTIY
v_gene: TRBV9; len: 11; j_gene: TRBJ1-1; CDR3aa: ASSVGGKTEAF
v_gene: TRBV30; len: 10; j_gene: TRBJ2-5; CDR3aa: AWLDSQETQY
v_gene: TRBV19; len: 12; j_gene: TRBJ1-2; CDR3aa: ASSYGGSNYGYT
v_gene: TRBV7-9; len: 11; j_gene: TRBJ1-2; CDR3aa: ASSLSGQGGYT
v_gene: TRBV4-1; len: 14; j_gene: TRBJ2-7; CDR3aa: ASSQAYQGSVYEQY
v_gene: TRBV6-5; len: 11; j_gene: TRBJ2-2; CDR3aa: ASSQTSSGELF
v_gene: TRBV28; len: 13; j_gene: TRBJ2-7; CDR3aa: ASSLHSSGQYEQY
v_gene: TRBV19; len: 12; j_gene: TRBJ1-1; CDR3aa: ASTPGRGYTEAF
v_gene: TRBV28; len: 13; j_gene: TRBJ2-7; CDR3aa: ASSLKGTGTYEQY
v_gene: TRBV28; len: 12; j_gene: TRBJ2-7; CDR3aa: ASSLSGSAYEQY
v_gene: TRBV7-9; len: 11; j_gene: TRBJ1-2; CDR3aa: ASSPGGGQGYT
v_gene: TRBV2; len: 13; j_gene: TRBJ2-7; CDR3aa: ASSEGLAPTYEQY
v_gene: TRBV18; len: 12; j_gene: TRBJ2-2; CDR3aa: ASSPPAGTGELF
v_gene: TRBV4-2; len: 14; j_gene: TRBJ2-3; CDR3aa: ASSQVGLASTDTQY
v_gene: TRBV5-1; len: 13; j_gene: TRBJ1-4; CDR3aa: ASSSTGGENEKLF
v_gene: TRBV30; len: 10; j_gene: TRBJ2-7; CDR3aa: AWSVLGNEQY
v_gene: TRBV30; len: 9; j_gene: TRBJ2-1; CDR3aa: GGGSYNEQF
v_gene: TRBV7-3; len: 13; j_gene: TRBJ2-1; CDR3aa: ASSLSSTSDNEQF
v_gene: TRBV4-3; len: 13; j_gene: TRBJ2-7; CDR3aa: ASSLSRDFSYEQY
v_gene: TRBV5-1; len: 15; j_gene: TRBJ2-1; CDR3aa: ASRPGGTSGRTLKQF
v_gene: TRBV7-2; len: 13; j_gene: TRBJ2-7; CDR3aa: ASSLVGGVSYEQY
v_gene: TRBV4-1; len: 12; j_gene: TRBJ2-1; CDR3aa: ASSQGLEAGGQF
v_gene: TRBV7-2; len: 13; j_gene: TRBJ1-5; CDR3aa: ASSLSSSGNQPQH
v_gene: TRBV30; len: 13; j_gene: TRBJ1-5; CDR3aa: AWSSGQGKNQPQH
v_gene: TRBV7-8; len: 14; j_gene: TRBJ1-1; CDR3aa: ASSREGPGPDTEAF